Listed below are T cell receptor beta chains from one sample, sequenced in a study of T-cell reconstitution after alpha-beta-depleted transplantation in children. TCRdb fed the PCR reads into MiXCR, producing one record per CDR3 protein. The table shows about 980,000 distinct CDR3 sequences, with around 30% occurring only once. The sequencing here drew on PBMCs, mostly from graft donor cells, taken 360 days after TCRalphabeta/CD19-depleted stem cell transplant. These receptors were taken from a boy younger than two who had a stem cell transplant for SCID, so the T cells may come from the graft donor. CDR3s leave out the opening cysteine and the closing phenylalanine or tryptophan.

v_call cdr3_aa
TRBV6-1 ASNPQGVSGNTIY
TRBV4-1 ASSRVLSPTDTQY
TRBV11-1 ASSLAAGGQFYEQY
TRBV12-3/TRBV12-4 ASSYGPSSSYEQY
TRBV12-3/TRBV12-4 ASSLTGLAAGELF
TRBV20-1 SASLPSIQTDTQY
TRBV7-9 ASSLGGGKNEQY
TRBV28 ASSMTSGDSSFTDTQY
TRBV18 ASSPRDFGTGELF
TRBV15 ATSRDRGRSLAYEQY
TRBV20-1 SALTRLGTDTQY
TRBV4-1 ASSLANFGQGGWYGYT
TRBV20-1 SARGGSGTSGNTIY
TRBV9 ASSVEGGNQPQH
TRBV20-1 SARTGLSTDTQY
TRBV5-1 ASSLGPSGEQF
TRBV5-1 ASSPAVGAMETQY
TRBV9 ASSVGNGGPETQY
TRBV6-2/TRBV6-3 ASRLDRGSVDTQY
TRBV28 ASSLCCGGLGYT
TRBV12-3/TRBV12-4 ASSLPGVFPEAF
TRBV2 ASRDSPDTDTQY
TRBV3-1 ASSQGLADQETQY
TRBV29-1 SVGLSPELNYGYT
TRBV2 ASSEGAYHEQY
TRBV5-1 ASSRVGGSQETQY
TRBV11-1 ASSLGDRARYGYT
TRBV5-1 ASSLWPVDNQPQH
TRBV4-1 ASSQGPRRSSLLYTDTQY
TRBV5-1 ASSLERPGETQY
TRBV12-3/TRBV12-4 ASSRRLGNSPLH
TRBV29-1 SASAAAYGYT
TRBV10-2 ASKTTGNTGELF
TRBV29-1 SVERRGRANTEAF
TRBV27 ASSLALGTVAYEQY
TRBV7-2 ATYDRAGTEAF
TRBV4-2 ASSQDRDRAGDTQY
TRBV18 ASSPPESYEQY
TRBV7-8 ASSPTLRLGSNEQF
TRBV15 ATSRDKGLLSGNTIY
TRBV4-1 ASSQDRGDYWPQH